This T cell receptor (beta chain) appears in the sequencing data of a study of blood T cell repertoires in COVID-19. In the study overall: PBMCs, B-cell-depleted T cells, or T cells were the source of the cDNA or gDNA that made up the material.

The CDR3 has 14 amino acids. The germline gives CDR1 SGHRS, CDR2 YFSETQ. V trimming: 3 bases; J trimming: 8 bases; junction bases outside the gene matches: 4. This clone was counted a few times. Sequencing was performed with immunoSEQ multiplex PCR; in TCRdb, only in-frame clones are kept and a portion is missing. This sample has 70,000 to 90,000 clones, with roughly 80% found just once. Material: peripheral blood. The chain couples TRBV5-1 to TRBJ1-4, with TRBD1 matching 10 bases. This TCR derives from a woman in her sixties or seventies with acute or convalescent COVID-19. The CDR3 DNA sequence: TGCGCCAGCAGCTCGACAGGGGGCGGAGAAAAACTGTTTTTT. This translates into CASSSTGGGEKLFF.